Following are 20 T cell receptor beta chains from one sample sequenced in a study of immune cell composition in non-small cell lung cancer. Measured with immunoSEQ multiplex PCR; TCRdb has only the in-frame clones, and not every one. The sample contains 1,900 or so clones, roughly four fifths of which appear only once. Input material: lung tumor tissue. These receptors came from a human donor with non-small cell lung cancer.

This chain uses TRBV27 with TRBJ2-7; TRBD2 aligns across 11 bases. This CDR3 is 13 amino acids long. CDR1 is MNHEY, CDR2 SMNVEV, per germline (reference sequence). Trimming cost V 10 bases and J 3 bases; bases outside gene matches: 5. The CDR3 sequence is CATSGTSGYEQYF. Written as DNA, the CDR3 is TGTGCCACTTCCGGGACTAGCGGCTACGAGCAGTACTTC.

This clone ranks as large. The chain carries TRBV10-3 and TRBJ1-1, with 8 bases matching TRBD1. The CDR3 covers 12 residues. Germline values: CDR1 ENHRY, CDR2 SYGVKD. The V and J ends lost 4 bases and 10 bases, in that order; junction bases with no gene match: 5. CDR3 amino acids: CAISGQGLGAFF. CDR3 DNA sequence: TGTGCCATCAGTGGACAGGGGCTGGGAGCTTTCTTT.

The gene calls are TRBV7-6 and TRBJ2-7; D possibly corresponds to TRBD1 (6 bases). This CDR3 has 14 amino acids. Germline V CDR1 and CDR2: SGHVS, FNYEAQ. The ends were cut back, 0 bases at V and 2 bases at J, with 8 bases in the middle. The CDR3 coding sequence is TGTGCCAGCAGCTTAGCGACAGGCACCTACGAGCAGTACTTC. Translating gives CASSLATGTYEQYF.

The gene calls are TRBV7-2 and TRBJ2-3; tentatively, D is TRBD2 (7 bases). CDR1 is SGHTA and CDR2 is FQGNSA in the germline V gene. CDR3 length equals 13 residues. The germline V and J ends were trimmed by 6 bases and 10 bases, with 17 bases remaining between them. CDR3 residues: CASRFGGGGPQYF. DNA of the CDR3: TGTGCCAGCAGATTCGGGGGCGGGGGACCGCAGTATTTT.

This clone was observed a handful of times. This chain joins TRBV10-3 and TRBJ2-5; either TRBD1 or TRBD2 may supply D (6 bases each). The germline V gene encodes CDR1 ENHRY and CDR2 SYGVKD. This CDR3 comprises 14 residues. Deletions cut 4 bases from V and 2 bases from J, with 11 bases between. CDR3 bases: TGTGCCATCAGTGTCAGGGGAGGTCAAGAGACCCAGTACTTC. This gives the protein CAISVRGGQETQYF.

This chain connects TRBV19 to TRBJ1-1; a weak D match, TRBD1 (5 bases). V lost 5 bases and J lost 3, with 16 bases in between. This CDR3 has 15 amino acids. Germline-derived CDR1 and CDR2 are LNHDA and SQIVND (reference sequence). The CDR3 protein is CASSPREGLYTEAFF. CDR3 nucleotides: TGTGCCAGTAGTCCGCGGGAGGGACTGTACACTGAAGCTTTCTTT.

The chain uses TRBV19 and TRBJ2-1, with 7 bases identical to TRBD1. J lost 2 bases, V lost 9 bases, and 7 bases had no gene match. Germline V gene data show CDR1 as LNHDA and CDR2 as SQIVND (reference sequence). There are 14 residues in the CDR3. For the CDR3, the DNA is TGTGCCAGCTCAAACAGGGGAGCCTACAATGAGCAGTTCTTC. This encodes CASSNRGAYNEQFF.

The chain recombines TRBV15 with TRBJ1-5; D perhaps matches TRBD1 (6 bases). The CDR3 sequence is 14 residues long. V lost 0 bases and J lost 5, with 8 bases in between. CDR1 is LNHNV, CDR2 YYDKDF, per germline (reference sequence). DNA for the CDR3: TGTGCCACCAGCAGAGATGGGGGCCATCAGCCCCAGCATTTT. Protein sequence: CATSRDGGHQPQHF.

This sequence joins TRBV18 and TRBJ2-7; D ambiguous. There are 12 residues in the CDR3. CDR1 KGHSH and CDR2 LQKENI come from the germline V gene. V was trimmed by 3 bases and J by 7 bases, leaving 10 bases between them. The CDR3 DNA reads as TGTGCCAGCTCACCGGTAGGCGAGGAGCAGTACTTC. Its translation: CASSPVGEEQYF.

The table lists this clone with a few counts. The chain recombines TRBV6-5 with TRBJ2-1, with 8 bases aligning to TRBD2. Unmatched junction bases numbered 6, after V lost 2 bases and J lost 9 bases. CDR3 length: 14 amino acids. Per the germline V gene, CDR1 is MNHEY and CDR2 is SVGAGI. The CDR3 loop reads CASSYTPRGGEQFF. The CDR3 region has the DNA TGTGCCAGCAGTTACACCCCCCGGGGGGGTGAGCAGTTCTTC.

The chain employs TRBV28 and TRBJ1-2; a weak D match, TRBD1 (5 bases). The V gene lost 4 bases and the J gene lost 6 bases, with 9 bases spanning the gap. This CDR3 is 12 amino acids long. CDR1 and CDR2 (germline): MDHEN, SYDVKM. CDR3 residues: CASSSPGDGYTF. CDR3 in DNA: TGTGCCAGCAGTTCTCCGGGGGATGGCTACACCTTC.

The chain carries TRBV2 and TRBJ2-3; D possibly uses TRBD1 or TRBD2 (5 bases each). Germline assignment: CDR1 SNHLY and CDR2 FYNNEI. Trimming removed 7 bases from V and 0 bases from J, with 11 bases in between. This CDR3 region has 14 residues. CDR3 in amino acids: CASKLGESTDTQYF. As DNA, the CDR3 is TGTGCCAGCAAACTGGGGGAAAGCACAGATACGCAGTATTTT.

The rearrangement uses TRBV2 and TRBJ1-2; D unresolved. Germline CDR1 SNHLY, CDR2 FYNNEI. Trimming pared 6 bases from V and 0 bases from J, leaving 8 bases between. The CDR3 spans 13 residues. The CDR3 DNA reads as TGTGCCAGCAGCCCCGAATCTAACTATGGCTACACCTTC. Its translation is CASSPESNYGYTF.

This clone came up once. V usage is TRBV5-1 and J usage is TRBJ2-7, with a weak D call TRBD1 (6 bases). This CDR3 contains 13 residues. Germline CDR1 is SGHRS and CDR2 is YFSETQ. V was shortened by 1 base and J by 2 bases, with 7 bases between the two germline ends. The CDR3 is CASSLKGAYEQYF. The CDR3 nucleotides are TGCGCCAGCAGCTTGAAGGGGGCCTACGAGCAGTACTTC.

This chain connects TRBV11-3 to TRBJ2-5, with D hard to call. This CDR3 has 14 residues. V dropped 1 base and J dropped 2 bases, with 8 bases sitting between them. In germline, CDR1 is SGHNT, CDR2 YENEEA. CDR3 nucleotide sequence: TGTGCCAGCAGCTTAGGGGCACATCAAGAGACCCAGTACTTC. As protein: CASSLGAHQETQYF.

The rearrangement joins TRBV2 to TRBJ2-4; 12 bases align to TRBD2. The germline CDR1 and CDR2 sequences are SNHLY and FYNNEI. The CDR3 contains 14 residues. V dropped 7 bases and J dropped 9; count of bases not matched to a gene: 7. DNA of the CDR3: TGTGCCAGCACTCGACTAGCGGGAGCCGGCATTCAGTACTTC. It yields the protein CASTRLAGAGIQYF.

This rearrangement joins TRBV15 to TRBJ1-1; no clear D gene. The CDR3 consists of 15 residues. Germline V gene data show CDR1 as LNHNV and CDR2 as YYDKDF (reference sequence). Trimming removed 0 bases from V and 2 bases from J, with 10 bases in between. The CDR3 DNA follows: TGTGCCACCAGCAGAGAGGCAGGAGTCAACACTGAAGCTTTCTTT. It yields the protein CATSREAGVNTEAFF.

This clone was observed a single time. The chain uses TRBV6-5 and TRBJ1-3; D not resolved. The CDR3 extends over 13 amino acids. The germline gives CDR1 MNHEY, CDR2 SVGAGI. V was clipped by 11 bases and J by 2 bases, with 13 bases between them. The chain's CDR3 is CASRSNAGNTIYF. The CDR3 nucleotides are TGTGCCTCCCGTTCAAACGCTGGAAACACCATATATTTT.

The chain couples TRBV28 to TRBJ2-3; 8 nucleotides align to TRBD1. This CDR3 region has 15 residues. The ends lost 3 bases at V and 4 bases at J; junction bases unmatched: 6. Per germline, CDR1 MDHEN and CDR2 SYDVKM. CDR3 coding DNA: TGTGCCAGCAGTTTCCAGGGGGCTAGGGCAGATACGCAGTATTTT. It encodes CASSFQGARADTQYF.

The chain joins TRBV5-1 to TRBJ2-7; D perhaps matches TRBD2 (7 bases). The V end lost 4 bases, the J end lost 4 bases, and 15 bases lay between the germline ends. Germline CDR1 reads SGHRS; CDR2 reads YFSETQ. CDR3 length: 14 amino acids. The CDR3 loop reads CASSVEGGAYEQYF. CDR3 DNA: TGCGCCAGCAGCGTAGAGGGGGGGGCGTACGAGCAGTACTTC. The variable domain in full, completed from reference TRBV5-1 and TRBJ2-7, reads KAGVTQTPRYLIKTRGQQVTLSCSPISGHRSVSWYQQTPGQGLQFLFEYFSETQRNKGNFPGRFSGRQFSNSRSEMNVSTLELGDSALYLCASSVEGGAYEQYFGPGTRLTVT.